The rows below give T cell receptor beta chains drawn from one sample of a study of T cells after yellow fever vaccination. MiXCR, applied by TCRdb to the 5' RACE reads, yields one record per CDR3 protein. The repertoire consists of 170,000 or so distinct CDR3 sequences, with about 6% occurring once and the leading ten covering just under 3%. Specimen: CD4+ T cells sorted from PBMCs, collected on the day of the first yellow fever vaccination. These receptors originate from a man between 18 and 35 years old who received the YFV17D yellow fever vaccine. Both conserved end residues are part of each CDR3. The D gene is left open where the match is weak. Clone size is shown for a subset of rows, as once, few, many or a class of expanded clone.

j_call clone_size d_call v_call cdr3_aa cdr3_nt
TRBJ2-3 few . TRBV19 CASSRHSTDTQYF TGTGCCAGTAGCAGGCACTCGACAGATACGCAGTATTTT
TRBJ2-5 few . TRBV4-1 CASSQDLSAETQYF TGCGCCAGCAGCCAAGATTTGAGTGCAGAGACCCAGTACTTC
TRBJ1-3 few . TRBV12-3/TRBV12-4 CASRSSSGNTIYF TGTGCCAGCAGGAGCTCCTCTGGAAACACCATATATTTT
TRBJ2-3 . . TRBV7-9 CASSPGSRGAYTDTQYF TGTGCCAGCAGCCCCGGTTCCCGGGGGGCCTATACAGATACGCAGTATTTT
TRBJ2-3 few . TRBV7-8 CASSHSFGGRTDTQYF TGTGCCAGCAGTCATAGCTTTGGGGGGAGGACAGATACGCAGTATTTT
TRBJ2-1 many . TRBV12-3/TRBV12-4 CASSRVGNEQFF TGTGCCAGCAGCCGAGTAGGGAATGAGCAGTTCTTC
TRBJ1-5 many TRBD1 TRBV6-1 CASKTGSQPQHF TGTGCCAGTAAGACAGGGAGTCAGCCCCAGCATTTT
TRBJ2-5 . . TRBV18 CASSPFLETQYF TGTGCCAGCTCACCATTTCTCGAGACCCAGTACTTC
TRBJ2-5 few . TRBV6-5 CASSYAYRVPQYF TGTGCCAGCAGTTACGCATACAGGGTACCCCAGTACTTC
TRBJ1-1 many . TRBV3-1 CASSLQVLTEAFF TGTGCCAGCAGCCTACAGGTCCTCACTGAAGCTTTCTTT
TRBJ1-1 . . TRBV18 CASSPGQGGILNTEAFF TGTGCCAGCTCACCAGGCCAGGGCGGGATACTGAACACTGAAGCTTTCTTT
TRBJ2-5 many . TRBV20-1 CSARGQPVEETQYF TGCAGTGCTAGAGGGCAGCCAGTAGAAGAGACCCAGTACTTC
TRBJ2-3 many TRBD2 TRBV20-1 CSANSGGASDTQYF TGCAGTGCTAACAGCGGGGGGGCCTCAGATACGCAGTATTTT
TRBJ2-5 many . TRBV28 CASSLGYGTQYF TGTGCCAGCAGTTTAGGGTACGGGACCCAGTACTTC
TRBJ2-5 many TRBD1 TRBV7-9 CASSSFGTGARETQYF TGTGCCAGCAGCTCGTTCGGGACAGGGGCGAGAGAGACCCAGTACTTC
TRBJ2-5 few . TRBV11-1 CASSSPNGLATGETQYF TGTGCCAGCAGCTCCCCCAACGGTCTAGCGACAGGAGAGACCCAGTACTTC
TRBJ1-3 few . TRBV20-1 CSASQGSTGNTIYF TGCAGTGCTAGCCAGGGGAGCACTGGAAACACCATATATTTT
TRBJ2-2 few . TRBV5-4 CASSLIGGPRELFF TGTGCCAGCAGCTTGATCGGCGGACCCAGGGAGCTGTTTTTT
TRBJ2-3 many . TRBV7-3 CASSLQHSTDTQYF TGTGCCAGCAGCTTACAGCACAGCACAGATACGCAGTATTTT
TRBJ1-1 few . TRBV6-5 CASRYAGADRTEAFF TGTGCCAGCAGATACGCGGGAGCAGATCGTACTGAAGCTTTCTTT
TRBJ2-5 many TRBD2 TRBV3-1 CASTGLAGRETQYF TGTGCTTCGACCGGCCTAGCGGGGAGGGAGACCCAGTACTTC
TRBJ2-1 . . TRBV4-3 CASSQEDYIGPSYNEQFF TGCGCCAGCAGCCAAGAGGATTACATTGGGCCGTCCTACAATGAGCAGTTCTTC
TRBJ1-1 many . TRBV20-1 CSALGPNTEAFF TGCAGTGCTTTGGGGCCTAACACTGAAGCTTTCTTT
TRBJ2-1 . . TRBV14 CASSLSGVSNEQFF TGTGCCAGCAGCCTTTCCGGGGTTAGCAATGAGCAGTTCTTC
TRBJ2-2 few . TRBV11-3 CASSLGGDAGELFF TGTGCCAGCAGCTTAGGCGGGGACGCCGGGGAGCTGTTTTTT
TRBJ2-2 few . TRBV7-9 CASGGEGTGELFF TGTGCCAGCGGGGGTGAAGGCACCGGGGAGCTGTTTTTT
TRBJ2-1 . TRBD1 TRBV11-2 CASSLLDRGFGEQFF TGTGCCAGCAGCTTACTGGACAGGGGATTTGGGGAGCAGTTCTTC
TRBJ2-1 few . TRBV12-3/TRBV12-4 CASSSGYYEQFF TGTGCCAGCAGCTCAGGGTATTATGAGCAGTTCTTC
TRBJ2-3 . TRBD2 TRBV7-9 CASSLSTSGVGDTQYF TGTGCCAGCAGCTTATCGACTAGCGGGGTGGGAGATACGCAGTATTTT
TRBJ1-5 few . TRBV6-6 CASSTSGFQPQHF TGTGCCAGCAGTACCTCGGGGTTTCAGCCCCAGCATTTT
TRBJ1-4 many . TRBV7-2 CASSLQINEKLFF TGTGCCAGCAGCCTACAGATTAATGAAAAACTGTTTTTT
TRBJ1-2 . . TRBV5-6 CASSPRARRPHGYTF TGTGCCAGCAGTCCTCGGGCCCGTCGACCCCATGGCTACACCTTC
TRBJ1-1 many . TRBV12-3/TRBV12-4 CASSTGTKAFF TGTGCCAGCAGCACTGGGACAAAAGCTTTCTTT
TRBJ1-4 . . TRBV7-2 CASSLPGHRTGGEKLFF TGTGCCAGCAGCTTACCGGGACACCGTACGGGAGGTGAAAAACTGTTTTTT
TRBJ2-5 many . TRBV11-2 CASSSLQNPQETQYF TGTGCCAGCAGCTCCTTACAGAACCCGCAAGAGACCCAGTACTTC
TRBJ2-2 . . TRBV7-8 CASSLRSMAGELFF TGTGCCAGCAGCTTACGTTCTATGGCCGGGGAGCTGTTTTTT
TRBJ2-5 . . TRBV4-2 CASSQTTGPGTQYF TGTGCCAGCAGCCAGACGACGGGCCCGGGGACCCAGTACTTC
TRBJ1-2 . . TRBV7-2 CASIAVGGTYGYTF TGTGCCAGCATAGCCGTCGGGGGAACCTATGGCTACACCTTC
TRBJ2-3 many TRBD1 TRBV7-3 CASSRRQGGTDTQYF TGTGCCAGCAGCCGCAGACAGGGAGGCACAGATACGCAGTATTTT
TRBJ2-3 many TRBD2 TRBV5-1 CASRPGTSGGMTQYF TGCGCCAGCAGACCCGGGACTAGCGGGGGGATGACGCAGTATTTT
TRBJ2-7 few TRBD1 TRBV9 CASSVGLGQFSHEQYF TGTGCCAGCAGCGTGGGCCTGGGACAGTTTTCTCACGAGCAGTACTTC
TRBJ1-2 . TRBD1 TRBV4-1 CASSRNTGGTVGYTF TGCGCCAGCAGCCGCAATACAGGGGGAACGGTTGGCTACACCTTC
TRBJ2-5 few . TRBV7-9 CASTRGQQETQYF TGTGCCAGCACGAGGGGCCAGCAAGAGACCCAGTACTTC
TRBJ2-2 many . TRBV12-3/TRBV12-4 CASSFSGSNTGELFF TGTGCCAGCAGTTTTTCAGGCTCGAACACCGGGGAGCTGTTTTTT
TRBJ2-7 . TRBD1 TRBV20-1 CSASTGAAYEQYF TGCAGTGCTAGTACAGGGGCTGCCTACGAGCAGTACTTC
TRBJ1-2 many . TRBV7-9 CASSPEAYGYTF TGTGCCAGCAGCCCTGAGGCCTATGGCTACACCTTC
TRBJ2-5 . TRBD1 TRBV27 CASSPTGGIRTQYF TGTGCCAGCAGTCCGACAGGGGGTATACGGACCCAGTACTTC
TRBJ1-1 . . TRBV20-1 CSARDILSEAFF TGCAGTGCTAGAGATATCCTTTCTGAAGCTTTCTTT
TRBJ1-1 many . TRBV5-6 CASSLFARGGNTEAFF TGTGCCAGCAGCTTGTTCGCCAGGGGCGGGAACACTGAAGCTTTCTTT
TRBJ1-2 many . TRBV5-6 CASSLASSDSYGYTF TGTGCCAGCAGCTTGGCCTCGTCGGACAGCTATGGCTACACCTTC
TRBJ2-5 many . TRBV2 CASLRSYQETQYF TGTGCCAGCCTACGGAGCTACCAAGAGACCCAGTACTTC
TRBJ2-2 many . TRBV20-1 CGGRGQYTGELFF TGTGGGGGCCGGGGGCAGTACACCGGGGAGCTGTTTTTT
TRBJ2-3 many . TRBV6-5 CASSPASQAETQYF TGTGCCAGCAGCCCGGCCTCTCAAGCGGAGACGCAGTATTTT
TRBJ2-5 few . TRBV5-3 CARSRIRTPGTQYF TGTGCCAGAAGCCGAATACGGACCCCAGGGACCCAGTACTTC
TRBJ1-6 . TRBD1 TRBV4-3 CASSQGGTGGPNSPLHF TGCGCCAGCAGCCAAGGAGGGACAGGCGGACCCAATTCACCCCTCCACTTT